This TCR beta chain was obtained from a study of post-analysis software for immune sequencing data. Study outcomes and limitations: Controls showed lower frequencies than patients for five or six TRBV segments, and TRBV5-6, TRBV5-1 and TRBV20-1 were among these.

TCR beta cDNA libraries included unique molecular identifiers. TCRdb recomputed calls from the PCR reads with MiXCR, one row per CDR3 protein. Among approximately 660,000 distinct CDR3 sequences, 59% were seen once, and the ten largest hold around 10%. From germline, CDR1 is PRHDT and CDR2 FYEKMQ (reference sequence). The CDR3 sequence is 15 residues long. On this clonotype: The target antigen is unknown.

The sample taken for sequencing was blood. The clonotype originates from a girl aged 2 to 9 with multiple sclerosis. This chain uses TRBV13 with TRBJ2-7; tentatively, D is TRBD1 (5 bases). The DNA end is more similar to TRBJ2-5, so the J call may be wrong. The CDR3 loop reads CASSLADSFSETQYF. The CDR3 DNA sequence: TGTGCCAGCAGCTTAGCCGACAGTTTTTCAGAGACCCAGTACTTC.